This passage covers 26 T cell receptor beta chains from one sample sequenced in a study of vaccination effects on CD4 cells after COVID-19. Libraries were prepared by immunoSEQ multiplex PCR; TCRdb keeps only in-frame clonotypes and omits some of them. Here the sample spans under 9,000 clones, 65% to 85% being singletons. Their target antigens are unknown. After expansion with viral peptide pools in the ViraFEST assay, antigen-specific CD4+ T cells were sequenced. Isolation of CD4+ T cells took place after approximately 10 days of culture. The material was CD4+ T cells from PBMCs cultured with HCoV-229E spike peptides, obtained before COVID-19 vaccination. These receptors originate from a human donor who received a COVID-19 vaccine.

The V gene is TRBV11-3, the J gene TRBJ2-1; TRBD2 matches at 7 bases. V lost 3 bases and J lost 9; bases outside the gene matches: 11. Germline CDR1 SGHNT, CDR2 YENEEA. This CDR3 spans 15 amino acids. The CDR3 nucleotides are TGTGCCAGCAGCTTGAATTGGGGGAGGGCCGGTGAGCAGTTCTTC. Protein sequence: CASSLNWGRAGEQFF.

V and J are TRBV6-6 and TRBJ2-7; 8 nucleotides line up with TRBD2. Germline trimming cut 5 bases from V and 3 bases from J; bases unmatched to any gene: 18. The CDR3 is 18 residues long. CDR1 is MNHNY, CDR2 SVGAGI, per germline (reference sequence). In DNA form, the CDR3 reads TGTGCCAGCAGTCCCAAGGGGCTAGCGGGCCCATTACACTACGAGCAGTACTTC. Amino acids: CASSPKGLAGPLHYEQYF.

The chain combines TRBV29-1 with TRBJ2-1, with D uncertain. With 8 bases removed from V and 7 bases from J, the gap between germline ends came to 24 bases. Germline V gene data show CDR1 as SQVTM and CDR2 as ANQGSEA. This CDR3 comprises 15 residues. The CDR3 spells CSTPSLAPLPNEQFF. The CDR3 bases are TGCAGCACTCCTTCCTTGGCGCCCCTGCCAAATGAGCAGTTCTTC.

V gene TRBV6-5 combines with J gene TRBJ1-1; no definite D call. V was shortened by 0 bases and J by 1 base, with 9 bases between the two germline ends. The CDR3 has 15 amino acids. Per germline, CDR1 MNHEY and CDR2 SVGAGI. As DNA, the CDR3 is TGTGCCAGCAGTTACTCGAGCTTCCGGAACACTGAAGCTTTCTTT. It translates to CASSYSSFRNTEAFF.

This rearrangement joins TRBV6-2 or TRBV6-3 to TRBJ1-2, with 7 bases fitting TRBD1. The ends lost 2 bases at V and 2 bases at J; junction bases unmatched: 5. CDR3 length: 15 residues. Germline CDR1 is MNHEY and CDR2 is SVGEGT. Here the CDR3 DNA reads TGTGCCAGCAGTTACGGGGGGACAGCGAACTATGGCTACACCTTC. Translating gives CASSYGGTANYGYTF.

The rearrangement uses TRBV28 and TRBJ1-6, with D possibly being TRBD1 (6 bases). The germline gives CDR1 MDHEN, CDR2 SYDVKM. This CDR3 contains 15 residues. The V end was cut by 6 bases, the J end by 4 bases, with 13 bases between. The CDR3 nucleotides read TGTGCCAGCAGACCTAGGGACACTTATAATTCACCCCTCCACTTT. This gives the protein CASRPRDTYNSPLHF.

The genes are TRBV20-1 and TRBJ2-4; D remains ambiguous. V was pared by 3 bases and J by 5 bases, with 8 bases between. This CDR3 has 12 residues. CDR1 and CDR2 from the germline V gene are DFQATT and SNEGSKA (reference sequence). CDR3 sequence reads: CSASRAENIQYF. The CDR3 coding sequence is TGCAGTGCTAGTCGCGCGGAAAACATTCAGTACTTC.

V usage is TRBV5-1 and J usage is TRBJ2-3; TRBD1 is a possible D gene (5 bases). Germline V CDR1 and CDR2: SGHRS, YFSETQ. V shed 0 bases and J shed 0 bases, with 5 bases lying between them. The CDR3 runs to 14 residues. The CDR3 coding sequence is TGCGCCAGCAGCTTGGGACAGAGCACAGATACGCAGTATTTT. Translation: CASSLGQSTDTQYF.

This clone rates as medium-sized. V and J are TRBV11-2 and TRBJ2-1; D may match TRBD1 or TRBD2 (5 bases each). This CDR3 has 15 amino acids. V was pared by 0 bases and J by 2 bases, with 8 bases between. Looked up from germline, CDR1 is SGHAT and CDR2 is FQNNGV. CDR3 protein: CASSLDRGAYNEQFF. CDR3 DNA sequence: TGTGCCAGCAGCTTAGATAGGGGAGCCTACAATGAGCAGTTCTTC.

The chain carries TRBV6-5 and TRBJ2-1; no reliable D call. The CDR3 runs 15 residues. Germline CDR1 and CDR2: MNHEY and SVGAGI. Trimming left V 4 bases short and J 7 bases short, with 17 bases between. DNA for the CDR3: TGTGCCAGCAGTTCGGCTCTAGTTAGTCAGAATGAGCAGTTCTTC. Protein sequence: CASSSALVSQNEQFF.

The chain links TRBV29-1 to TRBJ1-3; no clear D. With 4 bases removed from V and 1 base from J, the gap between germline ends came to 5 bases. Germline V gene lookup returns CDR1 SQVTM and CDR2 ANQGSEA. The CDR3 extends over 12 amino acids. The CDR3: CSVGQSGNTIYF. The CDR3 region has the DNA TGCAGCGTTGGGCAGTCTGGAAACACCATATATTTT. The complete variable domain, with remaining parts taken from reference TRBV29-1 and TRBJ1-3, reads SAVISQKPSRDICQRGTSLTIQCQVDSQVTMMFWYRQQPGQSLTLIATANQGSEATYESGFVIDKFPISRPNLTFSTLTVSNMSPEDSSIYLCSVGQSGNTIYFGEGSWLTVV.

The chain combines TRBV5-8 with TRBJ2-1; D is perhaps TRBD1 or TRBD2 (5 bases each). Germline assignment: CDR1 SGHTS and CDR2 YDEGEE. Trimming removed 4 bases from V and 6 bases from J, with 14 bases in between. CDR3 size: 14 residues. Here the CDR3 reads CASSLGTGTNEQFF. CDR3 nucleotides: TGTGCCAGCAGCCTAGGGACGGGTACCAATGAGCAGTTCTTC.

The chain couples TRBV12-3 or TRBV12-4 to TRBJ1-4; D is possibly TRBD1 (6 bases). Trimming shortened V by 7 bases and J by 6 bases, and 12 bases separated the two germline ends. There are 13 residues in the CDR3. The CDR3 DNA reads TGTGCCAGCATAGGGACAAATGATGAAAAACTGTTTTTT. This translates into CASIGTNDEKLFF.

In this sample, this clone turned up once. For the CDR3, the DNA is TGTGCCAGTAGTATATTCCCCGTACAGGGCAGGAATGAGCAGTTCTTC. It specifies CASSIFPVQGRNEQFF. This chain links TRBV19 with TRBJ2-1; a weak D match, TRBD1 (6 bases). The CDR3 has 16 amino acids. Germline loops: CDR1 LNHDA, CDR2 SQIVND (reference sequence). V lost 2 bases and J 7 bases, leaving 18 bases between the germline ends.

This clone showed up just once. The DNA for the CDR3 is TGCGCCAGCAGCTGGGGGCCCCTTACAGGGGACGCTAACTATGGCTACACCTTC. Its protein product is CASSWGPLTGDANYGYTF. V usage is TRBV5-1 and J usage is TRBJ1-2; TRBD1 agrees at 7 bases. The CDR3 sequence is 18 residues long. V shed 3 bases, J shed 0 bases, and the junction held 14 bases outside the gene matches. Germline V gene sequence: CDR1 SGHRS, CDR2 YFSETQ.

This sequence joins TRBV14 and TRBJ2-7; 7 positions match TRBD2. CDR3 length: 13 residues. Germline V gives CDR1 SGHDN, CDR2 FVKESK. The V segment lost 4 bases and the J segment 0 bases; nucleotides outside the gene matches: 0. The CDR3 DNA follows: TGTGCCAGCAGCCGCGGGGGCTCCTACGAGCAGTACTTC. This sequence encodes CASSRGGSYEQYF.

This clone was seen only a few times. The V and J genes are TRBV7-9 and TRBJ2-2; TRBD2 agrees at 15 bases. The V and J ends lost 4 bases and 9 bases, in that order; junction bases with no gene match: 6. CDR1 and CDR2 (germline): SEHNR, FQNEAQ (reference sequence). The CDR3 consists of 16 residues. CDR3 residues: CASSYGLAGGGRELFF. CDR3 sequence (DNA): TGTGCCAGCAGCTACGGACTAGCGGGAGGGGGCCGGGAGCTGTTTTTT.

The chain uses TRBV29-1 and TRBJ2-1, with D perhaps TRBD1 or TRBD2 (5 bases each). The V gene's germline CDR1 is SQVTM and CDR2 ANQGSEA. V was shortened by 5 bases and J by 6 bases, with 8 bases between the two germline ends. This CDR3 is built from 11 residues. CDR3 protein: CSVTGGNEQFF. CDR3 nucleotide sequence: TGCAGCGTTACTGGGGGCAATGAGCAGTTCTTC.

This clone was recorded a few times. The rearrangement uses TRBV2 and TRBJ1-1; D remains ambiguous. Germline V gene lookup returns CDR1 SNHLY and CDR2 FYNNEI. Deletions cut 8 bases from V and 5 bases from J, with 18 bases between. The CDR3 has 14 amino acids. The CDR3 protein is CASRTVGEGTEAFF. The CDR3 DNA sequence: TGTGCCAGCCGCACTGTTGGGGAAGGAACTGAAGCTTTCTTT.

Only one count was recorded for this clone. The chain carries TRBV12-3 or TRBV12-4 and TRBJ2-7; D uncertain. The CDR3 contains 12 residues. The ends were cut back, 1 base at V and 0 bases at J, with 1 base in the middle. CDR3 DNA: TGTGCCAGCAGTTTAGACTCCTACGAGCAGTACTTC. Amino acid sequence: CASSLDSYEQYF.

The V and J genes are TRBV5-1 and TRBJ1-3; D ambiguous. V shed 4 bases and J shed 0 bases, with 5 bases lying between them. Germline V gene data show CDR1 as SGHRS and CDR2 as YFSETQ. This CDR3 comprises 13 residues. CDR3 bases: TGCGCCAGCAGCGGCAACTCTGGAAACACCATATATTTT. This codes for CASSGNSGNTIYF.

The V and J genes are TRBV19 and TRBJ1-1; weak D call: TRBD1 (5 bases). Between the trimmed V and J ends, which lost 5 bases and 1 base, there was a span of 14 bases. This CDR3 contains 15 residues. Germline CDR1 LNHDA, CDR2 SQIVND (reference sequence). The CDR3 loop reads CASSEGPGWNTEAFF. The CDR3 nucleotides read TGTGCCAGTAGTGAGGGACCGGGTTGGAACACTGAAGCTTTCTTT.

This chain joins TRBV19 and TRBJ1-2; 7 bases align to TRBD1. V shed 6 bases, J shed 4 bases, and the junction held 11 bases outside the gene matches. The CDR3 contains 15 residues. Germline values: CDR1 LNHDA, CDR2 SQIVND (reference sequence). The DNA for the CDR3 is TGTGCCAGTAGCAACCCAAGGGGGCTGGGCTATGGCTACACCTTC. Translated, it gives CASSNPRGLGYGYTF.

The chain combines TRBV19 with TRBJ2-6, with 12 bases aligning to TRBD2. This CDR3 region has 17 residues. CDR1 is LNHDA, CDR2 SQIVND, per germline (reference sequence). Trimming cost V 6 bases and J 0 bases; bases outside gene matches: 3. The CDR3 is CASRGLAGSSGANVLTF. The DNA for the CDR3 is TGTGCCAGTAGAGGACTAGCGGGGAGCTCTGGGGCCAACGTCCTGACTTTC.

The chain joins TRBV13 to TRBJ2-3; TRBD2 might be the D (5 bases). This CDR3 contains 17 residues. Trimming pared 2 bases from V and 0 bases from J, leaving 15 bases between. The germline gives CDR1 PRHDT, CDR2 FYEKMQ (reference sequence). The CDR3 bases are TGTGCCAGCAGCTTAAGCGGTTGGGTGGGGAGCACAGATACGCAGTATTTT. Protein sequence: CASSLSGWVGSTDTQYF. The full variable domain, rest sourced from reference TRBV13 and TRBJ2-3, is AAGVIQSPRHLIKEKRETATLKCYPIPRHDTVYWYQQGPGQDPQFLISFYEKMQSDKGSIPDRFSAQQFSDYHSELNMSSLELGDSALYFCASSLSGWVGSTDTQYFGPGTRLTVL.

The rearrangement links TRBV29-1 to TRBJ2-6; TRBD2 is a possible D gene (5 bases). V dropped 5 bases and J dropped 1 base, with 15 bases sitting between them. The CDR3 runs to 16 residues. Germline V gene lookup returns CDR1 SQVTM and CDR2 ANQGSEA. The CDR3 nucleotides read TGCAGCGTTAATCCGGGGTGGGGATCTGGGGCCAACGTCCTGACTTTC. As protein: CSVNPGWGSGANVLTF.